One and the same sample provided the 9 T cell receptor beta chains below, sequenced in a study of CD8+ T cells in alopecia areata. CD4+ cells obtained from 5 or 6 patients were subjected to sorting into CD25+CD127- cells. cDNA prepared by RNA extraction and subsequent reverse transcription served as the template for sequencing. Clones were sequenced by immunoSEQ multiplex PCR, and TCRdb holds only the in-frame ones, with some missing. This sample has 30,000 to 40,000 clones, with less than 55% found just once. Input material: CD4+ Tregs sorted from blood. These TCRs come from a human donor with alopecia areata.

The chain has TRBV7-8 and TRBJ2-7; tentative D call: TRBD1 (6 bases). The germline V and J ends were trimmed by 5 bases and 6 bases, with 29 bases remaining between them. CDR1 SGHVS and CDR2 FQNEAQ come from the germline V gene. There are 18 residues in the CDR3. The CDR3 region has the DNA TGTGCCAGCAGCCCAAAGTCACTCCTACAGGGTTTTTTAGGCGAGCAGTACTTC. The encoded protein is CASSPKSLLQGFLGEQYF.

This clone was counted between two and nine times. The chain combines TRBV7-9 with TRBJ2-2, with 9 positions matching TRBD1. Unmatched junction bases numbered 8, after V lost 5 bases and J lost 7 bases. CDR1 and CDR2 from the germline V gene are SEHNR and FQNEAQ (reference sequence). The CDR3 totals 15 residues. DNA for the CDR3: TGTGCCAGCAGCCCGGGACAGGGTGTAGGCGGGGAGCTGTTTTTT. It is translated as CASSPGQGVGGELFF.

The chain has TRBV27 and TRBJ2-1; possibly TRBD2 for D (6 bases). The length of the CDR3 is 14 residues. V lost 7 bases, J lost 6 bases, and 16 bases lay in between. The germline CDR1 and CDR2 sequences are MNHEY and SMNVEV (reference sequence). Here the CDR3 DNA reads TGTGCCAGCACCATCTCGCGGGGATTCAATGAGCAGTTCTTC. The encoded protein is CASTISRGFNEQFF.

The chain employs TRBV7-9 and TRBJ2-5, with 7 positions matching TRBD2. The CDR3 is made up of 16 amino acids. V lost 4 bases to trimming and J lost 5 bases; unmatched junction nucleotides: 13. Germline assignment: CDR1 SEHNR and CDR2 FQNEAQ (reference sequence). This chain's CDR3 is CASSSLAAGEGETQYF. The CDR3 DNA reads TGTGCCAGCAGCTCCCTAGCGGCGGGGGAGGGGGAGACCCAGTACTTC.

CDR3 region: CASSQTGRVYGYTF. The DNA of the CDR3 is TGCGCCAGCAGCCAAACAGGAAGGGTCTATGGCTACACCTTC. V gene TRBV4-1 combines with J gene TRBJ1-2; D is possibly TRBD1 (5 bases). Germline CDR1 is MGHRA and CDR2 is YSYEKL. Trimming stripped 2 bases from V and 4 bases from J, with 11 bases between. The CDR3 is 14 residues long.

This clone was observed a few times. V gene TRBV7-2 combines with J gene TRBJ2-7, with TRBD1 matching 8 bases. The CDR3 consists of 15 residues. J lost 2 bases, V lost 5 bases, and 8 bases had no gene match. Germline V gives CDR1 SGHTA, CDR2 FQGNSA. The CDR3 DNA is TGTGCCAGCAGCCGGACAGGGATTAACCCCTACGAGCAGTACTTC. This encodes CASSRTGINPYEQYF.

The gene calls are TRBV5-1 and TRBJ2-1; perhaps TRBD1 as D (6 bases). Trimming left V 4 bases short and J 3 bases short, with 17 bases between. CDR3 length: 16 amino acids. Germline V lookup: CDR1 SGHRS, CDR2 YFSETQ. DNA of the CDR3: TGCGCCAGCAGCGCAAAACCCGGACAGAACTACAATGAGCAGTTCTTC. It translates to CASSAKPGQNYNEQFF. Complete variable domain (other parts from reference TRBV5-1 and TRBJ2-1): KAGVTQTPRYLIKTRGQQVTLSCSPISGHRSVSWYQQTPGQGLQFLFEYFSETQRNKGNFPGRFSGRQFSNSRSEMNVSTLELGDSALYLCASSAKPGQNYNEQFFGPGTRLTVL.

V and J are TRBV29-1 and TRBJ2-1; D call uncertain. This CDR3 has 12 residues. The germline V and J ends were trimmed by 7 bases and 9 bases, with 16 bases remaining between them. Germline V gives CDR1 SQVTM, CDR2 ANQGSEA. The CDR3 loop reads CSAWWGSTEQFF. The CDR3 bases are TGCAGCGCTTGGTGGGGTTCCACTGAGCAGTTCTTC.

The chain carries TRBV18 and TRBJ1-1; D may be TRBD1 (6 bases). This CDR3 is built from 15 residues. Trimming shortened V by 4 bases and J by 1 base, and 13 bases separated the two germline ends. Germline lookup yields CDR1 KGHSH and CDR2 LQKENI. CDR3 in DNA: TGTGCCAGCTCACTGTCCTCGGGACAGAACACTGAAGCTTTCTTT. It encodes CASSLSSGQNTEAFF.